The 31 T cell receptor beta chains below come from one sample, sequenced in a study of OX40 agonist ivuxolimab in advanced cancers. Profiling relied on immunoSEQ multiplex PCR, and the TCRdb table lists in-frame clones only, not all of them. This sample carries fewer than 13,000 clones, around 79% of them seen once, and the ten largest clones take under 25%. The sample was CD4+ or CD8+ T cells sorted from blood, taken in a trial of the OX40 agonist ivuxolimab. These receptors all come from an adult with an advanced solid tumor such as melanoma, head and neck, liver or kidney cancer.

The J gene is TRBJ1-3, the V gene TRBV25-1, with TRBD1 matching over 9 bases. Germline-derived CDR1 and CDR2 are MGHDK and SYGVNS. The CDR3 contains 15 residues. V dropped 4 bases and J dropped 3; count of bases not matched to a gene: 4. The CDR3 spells CASSGGQGLGNTIYF. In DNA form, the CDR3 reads TGTGCCAGCAGTGGGGGACAGGGACTTGGAAACACCATATATTTT.

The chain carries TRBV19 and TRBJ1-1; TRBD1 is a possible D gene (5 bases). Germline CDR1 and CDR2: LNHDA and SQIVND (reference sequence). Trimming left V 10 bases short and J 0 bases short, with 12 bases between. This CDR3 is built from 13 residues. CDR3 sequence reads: CATATGLNTEAFF. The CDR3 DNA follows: TGTGCCACCGCAACAGGCCTGAACACTGAAGCTTTCTTT.

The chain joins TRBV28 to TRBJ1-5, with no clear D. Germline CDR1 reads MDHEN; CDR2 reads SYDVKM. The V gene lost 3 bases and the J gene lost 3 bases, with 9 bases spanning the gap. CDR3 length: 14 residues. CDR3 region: CASSLVPNNQPQHF. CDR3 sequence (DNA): TGTGCCAGCAGTTTGGTGCCCAACAATCAGCCCCAGCATTTT.

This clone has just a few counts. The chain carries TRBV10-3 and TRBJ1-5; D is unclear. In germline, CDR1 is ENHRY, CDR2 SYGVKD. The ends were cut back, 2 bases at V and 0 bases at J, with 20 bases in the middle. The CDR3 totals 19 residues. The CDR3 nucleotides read TGTGCCATCAGTGAGACATCGTACAAACGGATCGATAGCAATCAGCCCCAGCATTTT. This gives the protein CAISETSYKRIDSNQPQHF.

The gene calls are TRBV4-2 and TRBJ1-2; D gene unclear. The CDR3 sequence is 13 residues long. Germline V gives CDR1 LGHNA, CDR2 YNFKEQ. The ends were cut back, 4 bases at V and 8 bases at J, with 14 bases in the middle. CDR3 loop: CASSLSTQEGYTF. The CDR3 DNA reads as TGTGCCAGCAGCCTTTCAACTCAGGAGGGCTACACCTTC.

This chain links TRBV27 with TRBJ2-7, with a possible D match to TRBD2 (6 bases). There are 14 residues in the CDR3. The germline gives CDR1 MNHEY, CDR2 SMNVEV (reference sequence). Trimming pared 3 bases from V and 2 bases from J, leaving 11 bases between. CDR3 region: CASSFGSGPYEQYF. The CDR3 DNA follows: TGTGCCAGCAGTTTTGGTAGCGGCCCCTACGAGCAGTACTTC.

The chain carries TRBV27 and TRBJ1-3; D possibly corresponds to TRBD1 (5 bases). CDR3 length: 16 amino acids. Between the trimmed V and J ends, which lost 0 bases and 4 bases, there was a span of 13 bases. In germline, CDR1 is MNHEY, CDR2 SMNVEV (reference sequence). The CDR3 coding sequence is TGTGCCAGCAGTTTATCGCGGGGGGGATTGGGAAACACCATATATTTT. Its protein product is CASSLSRGGLGNTIYF.

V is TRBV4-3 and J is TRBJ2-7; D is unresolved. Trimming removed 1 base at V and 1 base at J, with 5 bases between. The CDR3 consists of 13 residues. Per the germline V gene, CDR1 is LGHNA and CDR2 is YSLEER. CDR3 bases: TGCGCCAGCAGCCAAGGCAGATCCTACGAGCAGTACTTC. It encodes CASSQGRSYEQYF.

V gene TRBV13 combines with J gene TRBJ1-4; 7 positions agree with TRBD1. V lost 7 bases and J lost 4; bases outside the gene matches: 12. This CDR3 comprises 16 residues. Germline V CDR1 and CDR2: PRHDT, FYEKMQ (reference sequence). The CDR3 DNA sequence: TGTGCCAGCACTAACCGAGAAGGGACAGTTAATGAAAAACTGTTTTTT. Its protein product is CASTNREGTVNEKLFF.

The CDR3 nucleotides are TGTGCCATCAGTGAGTCGGCAAGCTACGAGCAGTACTTC. It encodes CAISESASYEQYF. The chain links TRBV10-3 to TRBJ2-7; D ambiguous. In germline, CDR1 is ENHRY, CDR2 SYGVKD. V gave up 0 bases and J gave up 3 bases, with 6 bases separating them. There are 13 residues in the CDR3.

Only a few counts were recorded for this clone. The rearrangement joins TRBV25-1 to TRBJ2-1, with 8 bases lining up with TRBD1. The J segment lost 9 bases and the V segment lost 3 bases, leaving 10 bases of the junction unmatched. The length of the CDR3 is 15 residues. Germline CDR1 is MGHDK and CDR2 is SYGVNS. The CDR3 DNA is TGTGCCAGCAGTGAGTGGACAGGGTCTCTAGGTGAGCAGTTCTTC. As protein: CASSEWTGSLGEQFF.

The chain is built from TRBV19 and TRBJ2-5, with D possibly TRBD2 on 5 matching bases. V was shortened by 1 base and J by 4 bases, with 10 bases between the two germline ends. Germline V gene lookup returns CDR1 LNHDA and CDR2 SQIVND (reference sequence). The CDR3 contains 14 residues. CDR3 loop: CASSIVGSAETQYF. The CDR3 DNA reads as TGTGCCAGTAGTATAGTTGGGAGTGCAGAGACCCAGTACTTC.

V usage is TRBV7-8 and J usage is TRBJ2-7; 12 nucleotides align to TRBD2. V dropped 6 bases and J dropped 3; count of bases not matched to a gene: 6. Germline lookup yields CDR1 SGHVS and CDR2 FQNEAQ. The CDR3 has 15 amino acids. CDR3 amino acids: CASSLRTSGNYEQYF. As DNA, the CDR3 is TGTGCCAGCAGTTTAAGGACTAGCGGGAACTACGAGCAGTACTTC.

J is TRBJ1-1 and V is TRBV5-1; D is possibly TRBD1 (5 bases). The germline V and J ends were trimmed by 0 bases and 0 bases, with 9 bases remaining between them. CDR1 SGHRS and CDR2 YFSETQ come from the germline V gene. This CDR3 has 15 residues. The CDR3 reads CASSLGAGMNTEAFF. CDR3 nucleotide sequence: TGCGCCAGCAGCTTGGGTGCAGGGATGAACACTGAAGCTTTCTTT.

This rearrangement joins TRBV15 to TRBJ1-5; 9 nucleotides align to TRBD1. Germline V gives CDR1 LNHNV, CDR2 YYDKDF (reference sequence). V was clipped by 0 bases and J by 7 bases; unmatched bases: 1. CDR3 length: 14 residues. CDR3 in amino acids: CATSRDGQGQPQHF. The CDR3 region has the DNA TGTGCCACCAGCAGAGACGGACAGGGGCAGCCCCAGCATTTT. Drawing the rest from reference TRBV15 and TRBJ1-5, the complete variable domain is DAMVIQNPRYQVTQFGKPVTLSCSQTLNHNVMYWYQQKSSQAPKLLFHYYDKDFNNEADTPDNFQSRRPNTSFCFLDIRSPGLGDTAMYLCATSRDGQGQPQHFGDGTRLSIL.

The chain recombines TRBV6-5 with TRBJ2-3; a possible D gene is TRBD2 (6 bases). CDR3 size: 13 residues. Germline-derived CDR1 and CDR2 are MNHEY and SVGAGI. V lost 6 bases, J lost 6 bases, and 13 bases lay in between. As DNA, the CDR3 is TGTGCCAGCAGCTGGGGACTTAGCGATACGCAGTATTTT. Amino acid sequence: CASSWGLSDTQYF.

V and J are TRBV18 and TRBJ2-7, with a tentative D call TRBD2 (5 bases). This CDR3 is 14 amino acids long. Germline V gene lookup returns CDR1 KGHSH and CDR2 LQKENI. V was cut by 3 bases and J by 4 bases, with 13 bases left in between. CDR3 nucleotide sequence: TGTGCCAGCTCACCGGTGAAGGGAGAATACGAGCAGTACTTC. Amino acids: CASSPVKGEYEQYF.

CDR3 protein: CASSVDHDRTSSYGYTF. CDR3 bases: TGTGCCAGCAGCGTAGACCATGACAGGACCTCTAGCTATGGCTACACCTTC. The rearrangement joins TRBV9 to TRBJ1-2, with a tentative D call TRBD1 (6 bases). This CDR3 contains 17 residues. Trimming left V 0 bases short and J 4 bases short, with 19 bases between. Germline V CDR1 and CDR2: SGDLS, YYNGEE.

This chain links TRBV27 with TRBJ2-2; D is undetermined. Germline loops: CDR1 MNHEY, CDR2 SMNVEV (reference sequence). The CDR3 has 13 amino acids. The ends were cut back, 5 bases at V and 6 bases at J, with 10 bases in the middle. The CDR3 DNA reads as TGTGCCAGCAGTCCCGGAATGGCCGGGGAGCTGTTTTTT. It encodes CASSPGMAGELFF.

CDR3 region: CASSQDLAGIWSTDTQYF. The CDR3 DNA reads as TGCGCCAGCAGCCAAGATTTAGCGGGAATATGGAGCACAGATACGCAGTATTTT. The rearrangement uses TRBV4-3 and TRBJ2-3, with 8 bases aligning to TRBD2. CDR3 length equals 18 residues. V dropped 0 bases and J dropped 0; count of bases not matched to a gene: 8. CDR1 is LGHNA and CDR2 is YSLEER in the germline V gene.

CDR3 amino acids: CASSLGRGSGANVLTF. As DNA, the CDR3 is TGTGCCAGCAGCTTGGGTAGGGGCTCTGGGGCCAACGTCCTGACTTTC. This chain uses TRBV5-6 with TRBJ2-6; maybe TRBD1 (5 bases). With 0 bases removed from V and 0 bases from J, the gap between germline ends came to 7 bases. The CDR3 runs 16 residues. Germline V gene lookup returns CDR1 SGHDT and CDR2 YYEEEE.

CDR3 residues: CASSLKASSYNEQFF. CDR3 DNA sequence: TGTGCCAGCAGCTTAAAGGCCTCCTCCTACAATGAGCAGTTCTTC. This chain uses TRBV7-9 with TRBJ2-1; no clear D. Trimming removed 2 bases from V and 0 bases from J, with 8 bases in between. Germline V lookup: CDR1 SEHNR, CDR2 FQNEAQ (reference sequence). The CDR3 loop spans 15 amino acids.

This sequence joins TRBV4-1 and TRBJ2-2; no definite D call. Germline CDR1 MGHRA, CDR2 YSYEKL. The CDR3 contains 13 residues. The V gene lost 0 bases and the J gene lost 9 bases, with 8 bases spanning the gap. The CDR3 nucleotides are TGCGCCAGCAGCCAAGAACCGTCCCGGGAGCTGTTTTTT. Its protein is CASSQEPSRELFF.

The CDR3 protein is CASSPLGSSNQPQHF. As DNA, the CDR3 is TGTGCCAGCAGTCCATTAGGTAGTAGCAATCAGCCCCAGCATTTT. The J gene is TRBJ1-5, the V gene TRBV28; D is undetermined. V was shortened by 5 bases and J by 0 bases, with 11 bases between the two germline ends. Germline loops: CDR1 MDHEN, CDR2 SYDVKM. The CDR3 spans 15 residues.

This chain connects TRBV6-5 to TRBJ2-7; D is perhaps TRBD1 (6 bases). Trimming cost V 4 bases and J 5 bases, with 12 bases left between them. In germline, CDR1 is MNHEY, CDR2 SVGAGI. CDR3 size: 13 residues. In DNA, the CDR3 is TGTGCCAGCAGTTCCACAGGGCCCCACGAGCAGTACTTC. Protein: CASSSTGPHEQYF.

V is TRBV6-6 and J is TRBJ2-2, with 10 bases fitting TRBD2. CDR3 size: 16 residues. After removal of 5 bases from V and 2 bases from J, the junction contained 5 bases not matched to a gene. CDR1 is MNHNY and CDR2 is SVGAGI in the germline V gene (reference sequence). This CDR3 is CASSKTSGVNTGELFF. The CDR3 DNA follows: TGTGCCAGCAGTAAAACTAGCGGGGTAAACACCGGGGAGCTGTTTTTT.

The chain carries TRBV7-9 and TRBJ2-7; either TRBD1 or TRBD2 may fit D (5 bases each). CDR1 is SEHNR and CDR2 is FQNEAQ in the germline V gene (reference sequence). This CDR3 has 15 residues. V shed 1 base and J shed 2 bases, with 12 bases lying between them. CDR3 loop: CASSLGVGTAYEQYF. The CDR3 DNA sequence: TGTGCCAGCAGCTTAGGTGTCGGGACGGCCTACGAGCAGTACTTC.

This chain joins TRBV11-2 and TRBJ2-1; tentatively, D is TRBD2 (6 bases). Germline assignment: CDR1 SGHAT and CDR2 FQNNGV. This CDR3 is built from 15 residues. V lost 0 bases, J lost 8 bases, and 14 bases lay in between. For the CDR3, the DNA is TGTGCCAGCAGCTTAGAGGGACTTAGAGGGGATGAGCAGTTCTTC. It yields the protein CASSLEGLRGDEQFF.

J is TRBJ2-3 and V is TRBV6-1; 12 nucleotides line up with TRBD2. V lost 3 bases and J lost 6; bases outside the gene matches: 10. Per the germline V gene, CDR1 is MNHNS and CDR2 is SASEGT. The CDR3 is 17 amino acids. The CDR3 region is CASSDLGTSGWLDTQYF. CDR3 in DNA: TGTGCCAGCAGTGATCTTGGGACTAGCGGGTGGCTGGATACGCAGTATTTT.

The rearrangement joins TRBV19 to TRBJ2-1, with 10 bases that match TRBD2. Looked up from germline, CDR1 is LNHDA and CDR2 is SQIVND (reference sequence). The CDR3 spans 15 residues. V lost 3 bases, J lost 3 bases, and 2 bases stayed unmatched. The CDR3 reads CASSISGRNYNEQFF. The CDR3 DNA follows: TGTGCCAGTAGTATTAGCGGGAGGAACTACAATGAGCAGTTCTTC.

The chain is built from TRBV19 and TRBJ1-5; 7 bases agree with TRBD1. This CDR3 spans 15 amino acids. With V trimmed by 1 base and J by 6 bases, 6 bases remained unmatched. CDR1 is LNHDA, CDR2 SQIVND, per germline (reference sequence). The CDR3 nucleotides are TGTGCCAGTAGTATAGGGAGACAGGGAGCTCAGCCCCAGCATTTT. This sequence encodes CASSIGRQGAQPQHF.